The 27 T cell receptor beta chains given below trace back to one sample, sequenced in a study of blood T cell repertoires in COVID-19. TCRdb's table, derived via immunoSEQ multiplex PCR, lists solely in-frame clones and lacks some. This table has around 41,000 clones, about 83% appearing once. Material for sequencing was peripheral blood. The receptors come from a woman of 80 years or more with active or convalescent COVID-19.

This clone was seen a few times. The chain recombines TRBV5-6 with TRBJ2-7, with D perhaps TRBD1 (6 bases). The CDR3 has 13 residues. Trimming shortened V by 0 bases and J by 5 bases, and 9 bases separated the two germline ends. Germline V CDR1 and CDR2: SGHDT, YYEEEE. The CDR3 DNA reads TGTGCCAGCAGCTTGGGGGACATGCACGAGCAGTACTTC. Its protein product is CASSLGDMHEQYF.

The V call is TRBV7-2, the J call TRBJ2-5, with no clear D. Germline CDR1 and CDR2: SGHTA and FQGNSA. Trimming shortened V by 4 bases and J by 5 bases, and 5 bases separated the two germline ends. CDR3 length equals 11 residues. The CDR3 DNA follows: TGTGCCAGCAGCTCACAGGAGACCCAGTACTTC. Encoded protein: CASSSQETQYF.

This clone was seen a handful of times. The chain is built from TRBV28 and TRBJ1-5; D gene ambiguous. V lost 6 bases to trimming and J lost 4 bases, with 16 bases between them. The V gene's germline CDR1 is MDHEN and CDR2 SYDVKM. The CDR3 totals 15 residues. The CDR3 protein is CASRLEEGLNQPQHF. The CDR3 region has the DNA TGTGCCAGCAGGCTAGAAGAGGGTTTAAATCAGCCCCAGCATTTT.

This clone was seen only a few times. The rearrangement uses TRBV28 and TRBJ1-5; TRBD1 is a possible D gene (6 bases). Per the germline V gene, CDR1 is MDHEN and CDR2 is SYDVKM. This CDR3 contains 14 residues. Trimming removed 2 bases at V and 2 bases at J, with 7 bases between. In nucleotides, the CDR3 is TGTGCCAGCAGTTTAGCAGGGGGCAATCAGCCCCAGCATTTT. As protein: CASSLAGGNQPQHF.

This clone was counted only a few times. The chain's CDR3 is CASSPSGRTGGGEQYF. The CDR3 coding sequence is TGCGCCAGCAGCCCCTCCGGTAGGACAGGGGGCGGAGAGCAGTACTTC. The V call is TRBV5-1, the J call TRBJ2-7; 11 positions match TRBD1. The V and J ends lost 4 bases and 7 bases, in that order; junction bases with no gene match: 13. The CDR3 covers 16 residues. Germline CDR1 and CDR2: SGHRS and YFSETQ. The whole variable domain, filled in from reference TRBV5-1 and TRBJ2-7, reads KAGVTQTPRYLIKTRGQQVTLSCSPISGHRSVSWYQQTPGQGLQFLFEYFSETQRNKGNFPGRFSGRQFSNSRSEMNVSTLELGDSALYLCASSPSGRTGGGEQYFGPGTRLTVT.

This clone is medium-sized by share. The CDR3 loop is CAWSVGLTHFNQPQHF. CDR3 sequence (DNA): TGTGCCTGGAGTGTGGGGCTAACCCATTTCAATCAGCCCCAGCATTTT. The V gene is TRBV30, the J gene TRBJ1-5, with D perhaps matching TRBD1 (5 bases). The V end was cut by 0 bases, the J end by 3 bases, with 15 bases between. CDR1 GTSNPN and CDR2 SVGIG come from the germline V gene (reference sequence). This CDR3 contains 16 residues.

The genes are TRBV7-2 and TRBJ2-1; 12 nucleotides agree with TRBD2. Unmatched junction bases numbered 6, after V lost 3 bases and J lost 9 bases. Germline assignment: CDR1 SGHTA and CDR2 FQGNSA. This CDR3 contains 15 residues. The CDR3 loop reads CASSFRLAGDREQFF. CDR3 sequence (DNA): TGTGCCAGCAGCTTCAGACTAGCGGGAGATCGTGAGCAGTTCTTC. The full variable domain, with the rest looked up from reference TRBV7-2 and TRBJ2-1, is GAGVSQSPSNKVTEKGKDVELRCDPISGHTALYWYRQSLGQGLEFLIYFQGNSAPDKSGLPSDRFSAERTGGSVSTLTIQRTQQEDSAVYLCASSFRLAGDREQFFGPGTRLTVL.

V gene TRBV28 combines with J gene TRBJ2-7, with a tentative D call TRBD2 (5 bases). Germline V gene sequence: CDR1 MDHEN, CDR2 SYDVKM. This CDR3 has 14 residues. V was cut by 1 base and J by 0 bases, with 7 bases left in between. The CDR3 sequence: CASSLFTSSYEQYF. Written as DNA, the CDR3 is TGTGCCAGCAGTTTATTCACTAGCTCCTACGAGCAGTACTTC.

V and J are TRBV10-3 and TRBJ2-7; 11 bases are a match to TRBD1. Germline lookup yields CDR1 ENHRY and CDR2 SYGVKD. The V and J ends lost 3 bases and 0 bases, in that order; junction bases with no gene match: 7. The CDR3 is 17 amino acids. The CDR3 here is CAISDVGQGGSSYEQYF. CDR3 nucleotides: TGTGCCATCAGTGATGTGGGACAGGGGGGGAGCTCCTACGAGCAGTACTTC.

The rearrangement uses TRBV30 and TRBJ1-2; 7 bases fit TRBD1. The germline CDR1 and CDR2 sequences are GTSNPN and SVGIG (reference sequence). This CDR3 region has 14 residues. J gave up 2 bases and V 5 bases, and 8 bases lay outside the gene matches. The CDR3 region is CAWHKDRVNYGYTF. The CDR3 region has the DNA TGTGCCTGGCATAAAGACAGGGTGAACTATGGCTACACCTTC.

The V call is TRBV7-2, the J call TRBJ1-2, with TRBD1 identical over 9 bases. V lost 4 bases, J lost 0 bases, and 6 bases stayed unmatched. From germline, CDR1 is SGHTA and CDR2 FQGNSA. The length of the CDR3 is 16 residues. The CDR3 here is CASSSQTGGPNYGYTF. The CDR3, as DNA: TGTGCCAGCAGCTCTCAAACAGGGGGCCCTAACTATGGCTACACCTTC.

The V call is TRBV30, the J call TRBJ1-1; D gene uncertain. This CDR3 region has 13 residues. Deletions cut 2 bases from V and 4 bases from J, with 11 bases between. The germline gives CDR1 GTSNPN, CDR2 SVGIG (reference sequence). The CDR3 is CAWSLAVGTEAFF. The CDR3 DNA reads as TGTGCCTGGAGTCTGGCGGTGGGCACTGAAGCTTTCTTT.

J is TRBJ2-7 and V is TRBV28; D remains ambiguous. The CDR3 is 13 amino acids. Trimming left V 5 bases short and J 5 bases short, with 13 bases between. Germline V gene lookup returns CDR1 MDHEN and CDR2 SYDVKM. CDR3 amino acids: CASSGPPAHEQYF. In DNA, the CDR3 is TGTGCCAGCAGTGGTCCTCCTGCGCACGAGCAGTACTTC.

This chain links TRBV5-4 with TRBJ1-4; 7 bases fit TRBD1. V shed 1 base, J shed 13 bases, and the junction held 1 base outside the gene matches. CDR3 length equals 11 residues. Per germline, CDR1 SGHNT and CDR2 YYREEE (reference sequence). CDR3 protein: CASSLYRGLFF. CDR3 in DNA: TGTGCCAGCAGCTTGTACAGGGGACTGTTTTTT. Filled out from reference TRBV5-4 and TRBJ1-4, the complete variable domain reads ETGVTQSPTHLIKTRGQQVTLRCSSQSGHNTVSWYQQALGQGPQFIFQYYREEENGRGNFPPRFSGLQFPNYSSELNVNALELDDSALYLCASSLYRGLFFGSGTQLSVL.

The rearrangement joins TRBV28 to TRBJ2-1; TRBD2 might be the D (7 bases). The CDR3 extends over 17 amino acids. Trimming pared 4 bases from V and 4 bases from J, leaving 20 bases between. Germline V gene sequence: CDR1 MDHEN, CDR2 SYDVKM. The DNA for the CDR3 is TGTGCCAGCAGTTACCCCAAGGGGGAGGGGTTTTACAATGAGCAGTTCTTC. Amino acids: CASSYPKGEGFYNEQFF.

The chain combines TRBV2 with TRBJ1-2; TRBD1 matches 12 bases. After removal of 6 bases from V and 7 bases from J, the junction contained 6 bases not matched to a gene. There are 14 residues in the CDR3. Germline loops: CDR1 SNHLY, CDR2 FYNNEI. This CDR3 is CASSVTGQGAGYTF. CDR3 in DNA: TGTGCCAGCAGCGTTACGGGACAGGGGGCTGGCTACACCTTC.

The chain recombines TRBV5-1 with TRBJ1-1; 7 bases align to TRBD1. Per germline, CDR1 SGHRS and CDR2 YFSETQ. After removal of 1 base from V and 2 bases from J, the junction contained 8 bases not matched to a gene. The CDR3 is 16 residues long. The CDR3 sequence is CASSLIGGAPNTEAFF. CDR3 DNA: TGCGCCAGCAGCTTGATAGGGGGCGCCCCAAACACTGAAGCTTTCTTT.

To note about this clone: Other DNA sequences in this specimen translate into the identical CDR3. The J gene is TRBJ2-2, the V gene TRBV7-3; 8 nucleotides match TRBD1. Unmatched junction bases numbered 8, after V lost 3 bases and J lost 5 bases. Per germline, CDR1 SGHTA and CDR2 FQGTGA. The CDR3 runs 16 residues. This CDR3 reads CASSFTGGGRTGELFF. CDR3 coding DNA: TGTGCCAGCAGCTTTACAGGGGGTGGGCGGACCGGGGAGCTGTTTTTT.

The chain carries TRBV30 and TRBJ2-7; the D gene is possibly TRBD2 (6 bases). The CDR3 loop spans 13 amino acids. Germline V CDR1 and CDR2: GTSNPN, SVGIG (reference sequence). V was cut by 3 bases and J by 7 bases, with 16 bases left in between. CDR3 sequence (DNA): TGTGCCTGGAGGCCGGGGGTTTTCGGGGAGCAGTACTTC. The encoded protein is CAWRPGVFGEQYF.

The J gene is TRBJ2-2, the V gene TRBV21-1; the DNA was not used to check the table's D call, TRBD2. TRBV21-1 is classified as a pseudogene. This CDR3 is 15 amino acids long. The DNA of the CDR3 is TGTGCCGGTGGGACTAGCGGGAGAAACACCGGGGAGCTGTTTTTT. This codes for CAGGTSGRNTGELFF.

V usage is TRBV6-5 and J usage is TRBJ2-2, with D possibly being TRBD1 (5 bases). CDR1 is MNHEY and CDR2 is SVGAGI in the germline V gene. This CDR3 is built from 15 residues. Deletions cut 6 bases from V and 4 bases from J, with 15 bases between. The CDR3 DNA reads as TGTGCCAGCAGCCACGGTAGGGGTAGCACCGGGGAGCTGTTTTTT. Its translation: CASSHGRGSTGELFF.

The chain recombines TRBV6-6 with TRBJ2-5; TRBD2 aligns across 7 bases. Germline V gene data show CDR1 as MNHNY and CDR2 as SVGAGI (reference sequence). This CDR3 has 14 amino acids. V dropped 6 bases and J dropped 4; count of bases not matched to a gene: 8. The CDR3 spells CASRRGSVGETQYF. The CDR3 DNA reads TGTGCCAGCAGGCGCGGGAGCGTCGGAGAGACCCAGTACTTC.

The chain joins TRBV4-1 to TRBJ2-1; the match to TRBD2 covers 8 bases. The length of the CDR3 is 16 residues. Looked up from germline, CDR1 is MGHRA and CDR2 is YSYEKL. V was pared by 0 bases and J by 6 bases, with 7 bases of the junction left unmatched. In DNA, the CDR3 is TGCGCCAGCAGCCAAGAGCAGTCTAGCGGGCGCAATGAGCAGTTCTTC. Residues: CASSQEQSSGRNEQFF.

This chain connects TRBV20-1 to TRBJ2-3, with 10 positions matching TRBD2. In germline, CDR1 is DFQATT, CDR2 SNEGSKA (reference sequence). V dropped 3 bases and J dropped 2; count of bases not matched to a gene: 5. The length of the CDR3 is 15 residues. The CDR3 DNA follows: TGCAGTGCTAGTACTCTAGCGGGAGACACAGATACGCAGTATTTT. It codes for CSASTLAGDTDTQYF.

V gene TRBV28 combines with J gene TRBJ2-1; possible D gene TRBD2, 6 bases. Germline V gene data show CDR1 as MDHEN and CDR2 as SYDVKM. CDR3 size: 14 residues. With 4 bases removed from V and 10 bases from J, the gap between germline ends came to 17 bases. The CDR3 nucleotides read TGTGCCAGCAGTTCCCGCGGAGGGCTGCGGGAGCAGTTCTTC. Translation: CASSSRGGLREQFF.

The genes are TRBV7-9 and TRBJ1-4; D is undetermined. Trimming removed 1 base at V and 0 bases at J, with 9 bases between. In germline, CDR1 is SEHNR, CDR2 FQNEAQ (reference sequence). The CDR3 has 16 residues. The CDR3 DNA reads as TGTGCCAGCAGCTTAGATTACGGAGCAACTAATGAAAAACTGTTTTTT. Residues: CASSLDYGATNEKLFF.

The CDR3 sequence: CATSPEQGNQPQHF. The CDR3 DNA is TGTGCCACCAGCCCAGAACAGGGTAATCAGCCCCAGCATTTT. V gene TRBV15 combines with J gene TRBJ1-5, with a possible D match to TRBD1 (6 bases). The CDR3 totals 14 residues. Trimming left V 5 bases short and J 4 bases short, with 12 bases between. Germline V lookup: CDR1 LNHNV, CDR2 YYDKDF (reference sequence).